This T cell receptor (beta chain) was obtained from a study of T-cell reconstitution after alpha-beta-depleted transplantation in children. Germline V gene sequence: CDR1 MNHEY, CDR2 SVGAGI. Losses at the gene ends were 3 bases for V and 4 bases for J; bases not matched to a gene: 7. The CDR3 loop spans 15 amino acids. There are a few counts of this clonotype. Its antigen remains unidentified. Points from the study as a whole: Newly produced T cells mostly provided counts and TCRbeta diversity after one year, as hyperexpanded clones declined. At around two months after transplant, the alpha-beta T cells were reportedly derived from several hundred expanded clones that came from non-depleted graft cells. Elevated TCRbeta diversity at day 60 was traced, in some patients, to surviving recipient T cells and thymic progenitors.

Unique molecular identifiers were incorporated when the TCRbeta library was constructed. MiXCR was run by TCRdb on the PCR reads, yielding one entry per CDR3 protein. The table shows fewer than 750,000 distinct CDR3 sequences, with 27% occurring only once. The specimen was PBMCs, collected before TCRalphabeta/CD19-depleted stem cell transplant. The sequence derives from a boy younger than two with Wiskott-Aldrich syndrome, due to receive a stem cell transplant. The chain carries TRBV6-5 and TRBJ2-5, with 8 bases fitting TRBD2. The CDR3 sequence is CASSYGLADRETQYF. CDR3 DNA sequence: TGTGCCAGCAGTTATGGACTAGCTGACCGAGAGACCCAGTACTTC.